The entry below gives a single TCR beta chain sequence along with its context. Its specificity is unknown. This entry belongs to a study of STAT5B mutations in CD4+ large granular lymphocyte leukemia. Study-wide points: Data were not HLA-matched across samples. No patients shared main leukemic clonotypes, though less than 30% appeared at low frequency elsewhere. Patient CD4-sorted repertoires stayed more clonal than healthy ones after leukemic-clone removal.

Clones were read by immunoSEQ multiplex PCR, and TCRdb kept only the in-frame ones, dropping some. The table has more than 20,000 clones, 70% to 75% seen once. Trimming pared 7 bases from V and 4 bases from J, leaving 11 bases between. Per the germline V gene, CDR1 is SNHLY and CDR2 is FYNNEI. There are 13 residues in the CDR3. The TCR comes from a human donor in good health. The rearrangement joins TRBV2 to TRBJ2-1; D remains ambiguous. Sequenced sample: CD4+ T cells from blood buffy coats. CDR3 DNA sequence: TGTGCCAGCATAGGTTCCGCGTACAATGAGCAGTTCTTC. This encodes CASIGSAYNEQFF.